One and the same sample provided the 21 T cell receptor beta chains below, sequenced in a study of regulatory T cells in long-lasting Graves disease. Sequencing libraries for TCR beta were prepared with iRepertoire HTBI primers and Arm-PCR of CDR3 regions. TCRdb called the multiplex PCR reads again in MiXCR, with one record for every CDR3 protein. In the table there are approximately 350,000 distinct CDR3 sequences, about an eighth of which are singletons. The time point: newly diagnosed GD, antithyroid drugs for less than 3 months. There was RNA extracted from PBMCs, and the TCR library was made from it. These records were also assigned to another study, of T cells in Graves' hyperthyroidism and ophthalmopathy.

The sequencing here drew on peripheral blood mononuclear cells (PBMCs), taken at new diagnosis, from a patient treated with antithyroid drugs. These TCRs come from a woman aged 18-30 years with Graves disease.

This clonotype was recorded at least ten times. The chain recombines TRBV27 with TRBJ1-4; 8 bases fit TRBD1. CDR3 length: 15 residues. V dropped 6 bases and J dropped 8; count of bases not matched to a gene: 11. The germline gives CDR1 MNHEY, CDR2 SMNVEV (reference sequence). CDR3 loop: CASRTLQGAGEKLFF. CDR3 in DNA: TGTGCCAGCAGAACCCTCCAGGGGGCGGGGGAAAAACTGTTTTTT.

This clonotype was counted at least ten times. The rearrangement links TRBV24-1 to TRBJ1-5; D is unclear. This CDR3 is 13 amino acids long. In germline, CDR1 is KGHDR, CDR2 SFDVKD. The V end lost 6 bases, the J end lost 4 bases, and 9 bases lay between the germline ends. CDR3 DNA sequence: TGTGCCACCAGTACCCTAGGGAATCAGCCCCAGCATTTT. The encoded protein is CATSTLGNQPQHF.

The chain employs TRBV4-3 and TRBJ1-2; TRBD1 might be the D (5 bases). The V and J ends lost 5 bases and 3 bases respectively, with 13 bases between them. The CDR3 consists of 14 residues. Germline CDR1 LGHNA, CDR2 YSLEER. The CDR3 here is CASSSGRGDYGYTF. The CDR3 DNA is TGCGCCAGCAGCTCAGGGAGAGGCGACTATGGCTACACCTTC.

J is TRBJ2-2 and V is TRBV5-1, with 8 nucleotides matching TRBD1. Trimming removed 0 bases from V and 1 base from J; junction bases left unmatched: 11. There are 19 residues in the CDR3. The germline V gene encodes CDR1 SGHRS and CDR2 YFSETQ. The chain's CDR3 is CASSLAQNRGTKNTGELFF. The CDR3 DNA reads TGCGCCAGCAGCTTGGCCCAAAACAGGGGGACAAAGAACACCGGGGAGCTGTTTTTT.

The gene calls are TRBV19 and TRBJ2-1; maybe TRBD2 (6 bases). The ends were cut back, 3 bases at V and 7 bases at J, with 19 bases in the middle. The CDR3 loop spans 16 amino acids. Germline V gene data show CDR1 as LNHDA and CDR2 as SQIVND (reference sequence). The CDR3 DNA reads TGTGCCAGTAGTATCAAGCTCGGAGGGCCGGTGAATGAGCAGTTCTTC. This sequence encodes CASSIKLGGPVNEQFF.

This clonotype showed up many times. The chain joins TRBV10-3 to TRBJ2-5; possibly TRBD1 for D (6 bases). With 3 bases removed from V and 2 bases from J, the gap between germline ends came to 13 bases. Germline lookup yields CDR1 ENHRY and CDR2 SYGVKD. This CDR3 is built from 15 residues. The CDR3 spells CAISEQGGRQETQYF. CDR3 DNA: TGTGCCATCAGTGAACAGGGCGGTAGACAAGAGACCCAGTACTTC.

This clonotype has ten or more counts. J is TRBJ2-7 and V is TRBV3-1, with 12 positions matching TRBD2. The V gene end was trimmed by 4 bases and the J gene end by 2 bases; junction bases not matched to a gene: 3. This CDR3 spans 15 amino acids. Germline lookup yields CDR1 LGHDT and CDR2 YNNKEL (reference sequence). CDR3 DNA sequence: TGTGCCAGCAGCCTCCGGACTAGCGGGGCCTACGAGCAGTACTTC. It specifies CASSLRTSGAYEQYF.

V is TRBV6-1 and J is TRBJ1-1, with D unresolved. CDR1 is MNHNS and CDR2 is SASEGT in the germline V gene. The CDR3 sequence is 17 residues long. Trimming pared 6 bases from V and 1 base from J, leaving 21 bases between. The CDR3 region is CASSPWKNTLTNTEAFF. CDR3 coding DNA: TGTGCCAGCAGCCCGTGGAAAAATACGCTTACGAACACTGAAGCTTTCTTT.

This sequence joins TRBV10-3 and TRBJ1-1; D unresolved. This CDR3 comprises 13 residues. Germline V lookup: CDR1 ENHRY, CDR2 SYGVKD. Trimming shortened V by 4 bases and J by 2 bases, and 8 bases separated the two germline ends. CDR3 coding DNA: TGTGCCATCAGTGGCGACGGCAACACTGAAGCTTTCTTT. It codes for CAISGDGNTEAFF.

The table lists this clonotype with many counts. V usage is TRBV28 and J usage is TRBJ2-2; 9 bases are shared with TRBD1. CDR3 length: 18 amino acids. The V gene's germline CDR1 is MDHEN and CDR2 SYDVKM. After removal of 5 bases from V and 4 bases from J, the junction contained 14 bases not matched to a gene. The CDR3 DNA reads TGTGCCAGCAGTCCCAGAATACTCCGGGACAGGGCCACCGGGGAGCTGTTTTTT. Protein: CASSPRILRDRATGELFF.

This clonotype was observed at least ten times. The chain recombines TRBV20-1 with TRBJ2-7; D gene unclear. The CDR3 length is 13 residues. Trimming cost V 2 bases and J 5 bases, with 13 bases left between them. Germline V CDR1 and CDR2: DFQATT, SNEGSKA (reference sequence). In nucleotides, the CDR3 is TGCAGTGCTAGACTCCCGATGGCCCACGAGCAGTACTTC. This sequence encodes CSARLPMAHEQYF.

This clonotype was recorded many times. The chain has TRBV20-1 and TRBJ2-1; 8 bases line up with TRBD1. V shed 5 bases, J shed 6 bases, and the junction held 3 bases outside the gene matches. Germline CDR1 is DFQATT and CDR2 is SNEGSKA (reference sequence). The CDR3 totals 12 residues. CDR3 protein: CSAYRGANEQFF. Here the CDR3 DNA reads TGCAGTGCTTACAGGGGGGCCAATGAGCAGTTCTTC.

The rearrangement joins TRBV11-2 to TRBJ1-1, with 8 bases fitting TRBD1. The germline V gene has CDR1 SGHAT and CDR2 FQNNGV. V was clipped by 4 bases and J by 0 bases; unmatched bases: 4. The CDR3 is 15 residues long. CDR3 loop: CASSSDRGLNTEAFF. The CDR3 nucleotides are TGTGCCAGCAGCTCAGACAGGGGTTTGAACACTGAAGCTTTCTTT.

In this sample, this clonotype turned up many times. The V and J genes are TRBV12-3 or TRBV12-4 and TRBJ2-7, with TRBD1 matching over 9 bases. V shed 6 bases and J 4 bases; nucleotides not matched to a gene: 16. The CDR3 is made up of 17 amino acids. This CDR3 reads CASSTIVPGTGRYEQYF. CDR3 nucleotides: TGTGCCAGCAGCACCATCGTACCAGGGACAGGGAGGTACGAGCAGTACTTC.

The chain combines TRBV9 with TRBJ2-5, with 9 bases fitting TRBD1. This CDR3 has 14 residues. Trimming removed 2 bases from V and 4 bases from J; junction bases left unmatched: 3. The germline gives CDR1 SGDLS, CDR2 YYNGEE. The CDR3 spells CASSVMTGGETQYF. In DNA, the CDR3 is TGTGCCAGCAGCGTCATGACAGGGGGAGAGACCCAGTACTTC.

The chain combines TRBV7-3 with TRBJ2-1, with 10 bases identical to TRBD2. V shed 5 bases and J 8 bases; nucleotides not matched to a gene: 6. The germline V gene encodes CDR1 SGHTA and CDR2 FQGTGA. The CDR3 contains 14 residues. The CDR3 DNA sequence: TGTGCCAGCAGCGCTAGCGGGGGCGGCGATGAGCAGTTCTTC. The encoded protein is CASSASGGGDEQFF.

This clonotype was seen ten or more times. The genes are TRBV7-2 and TRBJ1-4; D is unresolved. The CDR3 covers 15 residues. Between the trimmed V and J ends, which lost 5 bases and 3 bases, there was a span of 13 bases. CDR1 is SGHTA and CDR2 is FQGNSA in the germline V gene. In DNA form, the CDR3 reads TGTGCCAGCAGCCACGAAAGATTAGCTAATGAAAAACTGTTTTTT. Its translation: CASSHERLANEKLFF. Full variable domain (rest looked up from reference TRBV7-2 and TRBJ1-4): GAGVSQSPSNKVTEKGKDVELRCDPISGHTALYWYRQSLGQGLEFLIYFQGNSAPDKSGLPSDRFSAERTGGSVSTLTIQRTQQEDSAVYLCASSHERLANEKLFFGSGTQLSVL.

This clonotype was observed at least ten times. This rearrangement joins TRBV5-1 to TRBJ1-2; tentative D call: TRBD1 (6 bases). CDR3 length: 15 residues. With 0 bases removed from V and 0 bases from J, the gap between germline ends came to 9 bases. CDR1 is SGHRS, CDR2 YFSETQ, per germline. CDR3: CASSLGQGPNYGYTF. CDR3 nucleotides: TGCGCCAGCAGCTTGGGTCAGGGGCCTAACTATGGCTACACCTTC.

This clonotype was found a few times. CDR3 amino acids: CASSPKGGLQETQYF. The DNA for the CDR3 is TGTGCCAGCAGCCCGAAGGGGGGCCTCCAAGAGACCCAGTACTTC. The V gene is TRBV7-9, the J gene TRBJ2-5; the D call may be TRBD1 or TRBD2 (6 bases each). Trimming took 5 bases from V and 1 from J, leaving 14 bases between them. This CDR3 has 15 amino acids. Germline CDR1 reads SEHNR; CDR2 reads FQNEAQ (reference sequence).

V and J are TRBV4-2 and TRBJ1-2, with D hard to call. Germline V lookup: CDR1 LGHNA, CDR2 YNFKEQ. V was trimmed by 5 bases and J by 2 bases, leaving 18 bases between them. The CDR3 runs to 16 residues. CDR3 sequence: CASSEFTWTGNYGYTF. In DNA form, the CDR3 reads TGTGCCAGCAGCGAATTTACTTGGACTGGAAACTATGGCTACACCTTC.

This clonotype has a handful of counts. The rearrangement links TRBV29-1 to TRBJ1-1; TRBD1 aligns across 7 bases. Germline CDR1 reads SQVTM; CDR2 reads ANQGSEA. The CDR3 is made up of 13 amino acids. V lost 6 bases to trimming and J lost 1 base; unmatched junction nucleotides: 5. CDR3 in amino acids: CSVDRVGNTEAFF. The CDR3 bases are TGCAGCGTCGACAGGGTTGGGAACACTGAAGCTTTCTTT.